Given below is one TCR beta chain in context. This sample was taken from a study of blood T cell repertoires in COVID-19. V lost 2 bases to trimming and J lost 5 bases, with 6 bases between them. CDR1 is MNHEY and CDR2 is SVGEGT in the germline V gene. CDR3 length: 13 amino acids. Assay used: immunoSEQ multiplex PCR; TCRdb lists only in-frame clones, some missing. The sample yields 100,000 to 150,000 clones, roughly 83% seen once. The sequenced sample consisted of peripheral blood. V gene TRBV6-2 or TRBV6-3 combines with J gene TRBJ2-2; D remains ambiguous. The origin of this receptor is a woman of 80 years or more with acute or convalescent COVID-19. CDR3 sequence (DNA): TGTGCCAGCAGTTACCAGACTACCGGGGAGCTGTTTTTT. Translating gives CASSYQTTGELFF.